The TCR beta chain under discussion was sequenced for a study of cytomegalovirus exposure and HLA in healthy donors listed by TCRdb under 2017. For context, the study as a whole: A later analysis indicated that the 95 to 150 validation repertoires were generated on the platform also employed for the 600 to 750 repertoires of the first cohort. To predict cytomegalovirus infection status, the study brought together high-throughput TCR immunosequencing, statistical association of individual TCRs with disease status, and machine learning. The study was designed to test whether signatures of past pathogen exposure could be identified by cataloging public T cell receptors. A separate validation cohort of 100 to 150 different subjects was used in addition to the roughly 640-subject first cohort. What the study reported, not specific to this receptor: The classifier was reported to diagnose cytomegalovirus status with high specificity and sensitivity in both the original and validation cohorts. Across donors, most TCR sequences were observed very rarely, whereas some public TCRs were present in many individuals. Subsequent analysis determined that TCRs grouped into clusters in the first cohort also showed a tendency toward co-occurrence across the roughly 120 validation repertoires, and roughly 94% of cluster scores exceeded 0. The study listed 170 or so TCR beta chains as associated with cytomegalovirus. It was suggested by the authors that the approach could potentially be generalized to other disease states and immunological phenotypes. All 110 or so repertoires were used to score co-occurrence in the validation cohort in a later analysis, because that analysis had no HLA typing for the cohort. Three of the identified cytomegalovirus-associated TCR beta chains were confirmed in vitro to be specific for cytomegalovirus antigens.

The germline V gene provides CDR1 SGHDT and CDR2 YYEEEE. Trimming leaves V shorter by 2 bases and J shorter by 3 bases, with the junction holding 7 bases beyond the gene matches. The CDR3 contains 16 residues, cysteine and phenylalanine counted. Of all the DNA, just the CDR3 is kept, 48 bases in frame from base 1. The donors belonged to the validation cohort of over a hundred subjects, which was separate from the approximately 700-subject first cohort. Preparation of the library involved the immunoSEQ multiplex PCR assay. Per the original workflow: To diagnose cytomegalovirus status from the catalog of TCR beta chain sequences, a statistical classification framework was built. Entries here come from immuneACCESS through TCRdb and include only in-frame sequences with V and J called. Some clones fail to appear in such tables; in the studies checked, an unresolved V gene covers under half of the shortfall, and the cause of the remainder is unknown. The V and J calls and clone size were taken over from that table, and D and trimming were inferred from the DNA. Within this sample are hundreds of thousands of clones, with roughly 89% of them counted one time only. The top ten hold 0.8% to 0.85% of the sample.

As for this clone: The specificity of this receptor is unknown. No base-level quality is on record; no much larger clone is a single base apart.

The rearrangement combines TRBV5-6 with TRBJ1-4, with 7 bases aligning to TRBD1. The sequencing sample was made of PBMCs. The sequence came from a woman under 30 in good health and CMV-seronegative. Here is the DNA: TGTGCCAGCAGCTTCACTCTGGGGACAGCTAATGAAAAACTGTTTTTT. This gives the protein CASSFTLGTANEKLFF.